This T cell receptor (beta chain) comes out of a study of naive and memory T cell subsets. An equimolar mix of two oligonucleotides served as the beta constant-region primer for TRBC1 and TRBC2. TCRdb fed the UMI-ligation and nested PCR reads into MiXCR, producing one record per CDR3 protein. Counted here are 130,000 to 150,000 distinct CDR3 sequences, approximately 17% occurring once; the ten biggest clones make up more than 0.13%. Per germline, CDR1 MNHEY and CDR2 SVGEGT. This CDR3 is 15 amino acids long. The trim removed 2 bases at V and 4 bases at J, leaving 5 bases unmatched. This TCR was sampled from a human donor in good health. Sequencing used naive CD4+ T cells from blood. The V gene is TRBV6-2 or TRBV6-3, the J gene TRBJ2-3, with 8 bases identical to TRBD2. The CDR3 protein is CASSYRAGGSDTQYF. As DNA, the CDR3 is TGTGCCAGCAGTTACAGGGCGGGAGGATCAGATACGCAGTATTTT.